This T cell receptor (beta chain) was recovered during a study of T cells in Graves' hyperthyroidism and ophthalmopathy. Study-level points and caveats: Ophthalmopathy was identified by the model a median 6.5 months ahead of onset. Most thyroid clonotypes expanded above 0.001 were also detected in blood. Separating ophthalmopathy from stable hyperthyroidism was achieved by a 13 V-J model.

Ophthalmopathy patients all had a Clinical Activity Score of at least 3, a NOSPECS grade of at least 4 and disease under 3 months old. This clonotype was seen at least ten times. What it recognizes is unknown. RNA transcripts were the template for amplifying TCR beta CDR3 regions. A set of HTBI primers served as the primers for a first-round RT-PCR of the TCR CDR3. TCRdb passed the multiplex PCR reads through MiXCR, listing each CDR3 protein once. The sample consists of about 250,000 distinct CDR3 sequences, approximately 24% of them appearing once. CDR1 SEHNR and CDR2 FQNEAQ come from the germline V gene (reference sequence). V lost 8 bases to trimming and J lost 4 bases; unmatched junction nucleotides: 8. This CDR3 contains 15 residues.

Sequenced input: blood. V and J are TRBV7-9 and TRBJ2-5; 12 bases fit TRBD1. The receptor comes from a woman in her 40s with Graves' ophthalmopathy. The CDR3 region is CASFPGTGGLETQYF. In nucleotides, the CDR3 is TGTGCCAGCTTCCCCGGGACAGGGGGCTTAGAGACCCAGTACTTC.